These 21 T cell receptor beta chains share one sample of origin, sequenced in a study of neurological immune-mediated disorders. TCRdb called the 5' RACE reads again in MiXCR, with one record for every CDR3 protein. Among about 70,000 distinct CDR3 sequences listed, roughly 4.9% were seen once. The sample comprised PBMCs. These receptors were collected from a human donor with multiple sclerosis. The donor label of this sample is uncertain.

This clonotype came up many times. The CDR3 DNA follows: TGCAGCGTTGATGGGTCCAATGAGCAGTTCTTC. Protein sequence: CSVDGSNEQFF. The V gene is TRBV29-1, the J gene TRBJ2-1, with D unclear. The CDR3 runs 11 residues. Trimming shortened V by 3 bases and J by 6 bases, and 6 bases separated the two germline ends. From germline, CDR1 is SQVTM and CDR2 ANQGSEA.

This clonotype was seen many times. This rearrangement joins TRBV20-1 to TRBJ1-5; a possible D gene is TRBD1 (5 bases). Between the trimmed V and J ends, which lost 1 base and 7 bases, there was a span of 11 bases. This CDR3 region has 13 residues. Germline V gene data show CDR1 as DFQATT and CDR2 as SNEGSKA (reference sequence). The DNA of the CDR3 is TGCAGTGCTAGAGGAGGCTCAGGGCAGCCCCAGCATTTT. Translating gives CSARGGSGQPQHF.

This clonotype was seen repeatedly, ten times or more. This chain connects TRBV12-3 or TRBV12-4 to TRBJ1-1, with unresolved D. The CDR3 runs 15 residues. The V end was cut by 3 bases, the J end by 3 bases, with 14 bases between. CDR3 residues: CASSFVGGRDTEAFF. For the CDR3, the DNA is TGTGCCAGCAGTTTCGTAGGTGGGAGGGACACTGAAGCTTTCTTT.

This rearrangement joins TRBV10-3 to TRBJ1-1, with TRBD1 as a possible D gene (6 bases). CDR3 length equals 14 residues. Germline V gene data show CDR1 as ENHRY and CDR2 as SYGVKD. The V end lost 3 bases, the J end lost 6 bases, and 14 bases lay between the germline ends. The CDR3 region is CAISDINRVAEAFF. CDR3 in DNA: TGTGCCATCAGTGATATCAACAGGGTGGCTGAAGCTTTCTTT.

In this sample, this clonotype turned up many times. The chain employs TRBV5-1 and TRBJ2-7; tentatively, D is TRBD1 (5 bases). CDR3 length: 13 residues. The V and J ends lost 2 bases and 5 bases respectively, with 11 bases between them. Germline V CDR1 and CDR2: SGHRS, YFSETQ. The CDR3 is CASSFIGANEQYF. CDR3 DNA sequence: TGCGCCAGCAGCTTCATAGGGGCCAACGAGCAGTACTTC.

V gene TRBV6-5 combines with J gene TRBJ2-7; D is undetermined. CDR3 length equals 10 residues. V was cut by 9 bases and J by 4 bases, with 7 bases left in between. Germline CDR1 MNHEY, CDR2 SVGAGI. For the CDR3, the DNA is TGTGCCAGTGCTTGGTACGAGCAGTACTTC. Translating it yields CASAWYEQYF.

This clonotype was detected many times. The V gene is TRBV29-1, the J gene TRBJ1-1; no clear D. The CDR3 has 13 residues. Between the trimmed V and J ends, which lost 0 bases and 1 base, there was a span of 6 bases. Germline V gives CDR1 SQVTM, CDR2 ANQGSEA. CDR3 in DNA: TGCAGCGTTGAAGAATGGCGGAACACTGAAGCTTTCTTT. It specifies CSVEEWRNTEAFF. Full variable domain (outside the CDR3, taken from reference TRBV29-1 and TRBJ1-1): SAVISQKPSRDICQRGTSLTIQCQVDSQVTMMFWYRQQPGQSLTLIATANQGSEATYESGFVIDKFPISRPNLTFSTLTVSNMSPEDSSIYLCSVEEWRNTEAFFGQGTRLTVV.

This clonotype was seen repeatedly, ten times or more. The chain carries TRBV7-9 and TRBJ1-5; D not resolved. V lost 5 bases and J lost 5, with 13 bases in between. The CDR3 runs 14 residues. CDR1 and CDR2 (germline): SEHNR, FQNEAQ (reference sequence). The CDR3 nucleotides are TGTGCCAGCAGCCCTAGGGATTCGCATCAGCCCCAGCATTTT. Its protein is CASSPRDSHQPQHF.

The chain couples TRBV6-5 to TRBJ2-1; 7 bases agree with TRBD1. Germline V gene lookup returns CDR1 MNHEY and CDR2 SVGAGI. V gave up 6 bases and J gave up 5 bases; unmatched junction bases: 10. This CDR3 spans 15 amino acids. DNA for the CDR3: TGTGCCAGCAGCCTAACCGGGACAGCTCACAATGAGCAGTTCTTC. This translates into CASSLTGTAHNEQFF.

This clonotype was seen repeatedly, ten times or more. The chain employs TRBV11-2 and TRBJ2-6; D ambiguous. The CDR3 runs to 14 residues. With 2 bases removed from V and 3 bases from J, the gap between germline ends came to 5 bases. The germline gives CDR1 SGHAT, CDR2 FQNNGV. This CDR3 is CASSLIFGANVLTF. The CDR3 DNA sequence: TGTGCCAGCAGCTTAATCTTTGGGGCCAACGTCCTGACTTTC.

This clonotype was counted many times. The chain is built from TRBV10-3 and TRBJ1-1; possibly TRBD1 for D (5 bases). This CDR3 is built from 11 residues. The V gene lost 5 bases and the J gene lost 7 bases, with 8 bases spanning the gap. CDR1 and CDR2 (germline): ENHRY, SYGVKD. The CDR3, as DNA: TGTGCCATCAGTCAGGGCGATGAAGCTTTCTTT. Its protein is CAISQGDEAFF.

This clonotype was seen ten or more times. V gene TRBV3-1 combines with J gene TRBJ2-1; no firm D call. Between the trimmed V and J ends, which lost 4 bases and 13 bases, there was a span of 17 bases. The germline V gene encodes CDR1 LGHDT and CDR2 YNNKEL (reference sequence). CDR3 size: 13 residues. CDR3 coding DNA: TGTGCCAGCAGCCCCTCGGTAGAATCTGTCCAGTTCTTC. This gives the protein CASSPSVESVQFF.

This sequence joins TRBV7-6 and TRBJ1-6; TRBD1 matches 7 bases. CDR1 is SGHVS and CDR2 is FNYEAQ in the germline V gene. Trimming at V came to 4 bases and at J to 9 bases, leaving 9 bases not matched to a gene. CDR3 length equals 15 residues. The CDR3 DNA sequence: TGTGCCAGCAGCTCCCCGACAGGGCTCGGTTCACCCCTCCACTTT. As protein: CASSSPTGLGSPLHF.

This clonotype has at least ten counts. The CDR3 DNA sequence: TGTGCCAGCAGCTTGGCCCACTACTCTGGGGCCAACGTCCTGACTTTC. Translated, it gives CASSLAHYSGANVLTF. The rearrangement uses TRBV5-5 and TRBJ2-6; no reliable D call. Per the germline V gene, CDR1 is SGHKS and CDR2 is YYEKEE (reference sequence). The CDR3 contains 16 residues. Trimming took 0 bases from V and 0 from J, leaving 7 bases between them.

This clonotype was observed many times. J is TRBJ2-1 and V is TRBV5-1; 12 bases are shared with TRBD1. CDR1 SGHRS and CDR2 YFSETQ come from the germline V gene. The CDR3 contains 16 residues. V lost 0 bases and J lost 7; bases outside the gene matches: 5. The CDR3 nucleotides are TGCGCCAGCAGCTTGGCACCGGGACAGGGGGCGAATGAGCAGTTCTTC. The encoded protein is CASSLAPGQGANEQFF.

V gene TRBV6-5 combines with J gene TRBJ1-1, with no clear D. Germline V gene lookup returns CDR1 MNHEY and CDR2 SVGAGI. The V end was cut by 6 bases, the J end by 8 bases, with 19 bases between. The CDR3 has 14 residues. The CDR3 loop reads CASSETLSAPEAFF. CDR3 DNA: TGTGCCAGCAGCGAGACCCTCTCTGCCCCCGAAGCTTTCTTT.

In regard to this clonotype: This could be a read error, since a much larger clone is one nucleotide away. The genes are TRBV5-1 and TRBJ2-5; D is unresolved. The CDR3 is 13 residues long. Trimming stripped 2 bases from V and 4 bases from J, with 9 bases between. Germline-derived CDR1 and CDR2 are SGHRS and YFSETQ. CDR3 sequence: CASSLQAGETQYF. The DNA of the CDR3 is TGCGCCAGCAGCTTACAAGCAGGAGAGACCCAGTACTTC.

This clonotype was detected ten times or more. The chain employs TRBV20-1 and TRBJ2-7; the D gene is possibly TRBD2 (6 bases). CDR1 and CDR2 (germline): DFQATT, SNEGSKA (reference sequence). The CDR3 consists of 17 residues. V was trimmed by 0 bases and J by 5 bases, leaving 23 bases between them. CDR3 in amino acids: CSARDGRRRKFSDEQYF. DNA of the CDR3: TGCAGTGCTAGAGACGGGAGACGACGTAAGTTTAGCGACGAGCAGTACTTC.

In this sample, this clonotype turned up many times. The chain carries TRBV5-1 and TRBJ2-7, with D possibly being TRBD2 (6 bases). In germline, CDR1 is SGHRS, CDR2 YFSETQ. Trimming stripped 4 bases from V and 5 bases from J, with 16 bases between. The CDR3 consists of 14 residues. In nucleotides, the CDR3 is TGCGCCAGCAGCCTGGGGGGTATCGATGACGAGCAGTACTTC. Amino acid sequence: CASSLGGIDDEQYF.

The table lists this clonotype with many counts. CDR3 loop: CASSSQVGAGNEQFF. DNA of the CDR3: TGTGCCAGCAGCTCCCAGGTGGGGGCCGGCAATGAGCAGTTCTTC. The chain has TRBV3-1 and TRBJ2-1, with D possibly matching TRBD1 (6 bases). The germline gives CDR1 LGHDT, CDR2 YNNKEL (reference sequence). The V end was cut by 5 bases, the J end by 6 bases, with 17 bases between. This CDR3 is built from 15 residues.

Many counts were recorded for this clonotype. The chain employs TRBV5-8 and TRBJ1-5, with D possibly TRBD1 on 5 matching bases. The V end was cut by 0 bases, the J end by 7 bases, with 14 bases between. CDR1 is SGHTS and CDR2 is YDEGEE in the germline V gene. The CDR3 is 15 residues long. The CDR3 DNA is TGTGCCAGCAGCTTGGGTCCGACCGGGGGGCAGCCCCAGCATTTT. Encoded protein: CASSLGPTGGQPQHF.